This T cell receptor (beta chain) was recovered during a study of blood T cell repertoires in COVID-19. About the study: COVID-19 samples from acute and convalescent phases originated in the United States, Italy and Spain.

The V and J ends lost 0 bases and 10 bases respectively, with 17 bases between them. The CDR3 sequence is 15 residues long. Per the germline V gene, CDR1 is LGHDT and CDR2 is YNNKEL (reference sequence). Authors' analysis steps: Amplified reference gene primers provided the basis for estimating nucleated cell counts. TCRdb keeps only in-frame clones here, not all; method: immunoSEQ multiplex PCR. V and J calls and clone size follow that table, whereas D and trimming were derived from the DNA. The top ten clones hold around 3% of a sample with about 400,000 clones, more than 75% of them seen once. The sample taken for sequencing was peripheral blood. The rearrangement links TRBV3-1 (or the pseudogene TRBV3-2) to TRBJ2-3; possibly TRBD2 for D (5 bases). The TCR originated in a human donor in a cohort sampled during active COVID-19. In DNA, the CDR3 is TGTGCCAGCAGCCAAGATTTTTCGGGCGGGTTGGCGCAGTATTTT. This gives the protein CASSQDFSGGLAQYF.